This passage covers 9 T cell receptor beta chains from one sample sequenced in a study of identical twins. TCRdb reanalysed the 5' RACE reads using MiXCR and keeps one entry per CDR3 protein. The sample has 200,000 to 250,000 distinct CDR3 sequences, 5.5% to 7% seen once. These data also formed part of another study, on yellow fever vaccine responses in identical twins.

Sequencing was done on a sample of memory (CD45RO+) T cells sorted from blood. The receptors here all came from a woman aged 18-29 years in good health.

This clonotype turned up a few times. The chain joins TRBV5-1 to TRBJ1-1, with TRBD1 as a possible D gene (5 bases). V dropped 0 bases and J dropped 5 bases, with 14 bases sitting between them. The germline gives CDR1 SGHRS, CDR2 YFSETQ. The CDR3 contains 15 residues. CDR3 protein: CASSLEGRPYTEAFF. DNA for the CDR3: TGCGCCAGCAGCTTGGAGGGGAGGCCTTATACTGAAGCTTTCTTT.

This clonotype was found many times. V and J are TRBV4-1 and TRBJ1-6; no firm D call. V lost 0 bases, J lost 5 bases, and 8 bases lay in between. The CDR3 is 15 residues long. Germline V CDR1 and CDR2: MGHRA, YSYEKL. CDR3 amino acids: CASSQEMRNNSPLHF. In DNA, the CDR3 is TGCGCCAGCAGCCAAGAAATGAGGAATAATTCACCCCTCCACTTT.

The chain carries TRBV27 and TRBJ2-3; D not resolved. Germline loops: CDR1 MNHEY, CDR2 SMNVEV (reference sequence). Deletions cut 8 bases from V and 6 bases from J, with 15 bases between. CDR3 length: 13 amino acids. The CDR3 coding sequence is TGTGCCAGCCAGCCCCGTATTGGGGATACGCAGTATTTT. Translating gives CASQPRIGDTQYF.

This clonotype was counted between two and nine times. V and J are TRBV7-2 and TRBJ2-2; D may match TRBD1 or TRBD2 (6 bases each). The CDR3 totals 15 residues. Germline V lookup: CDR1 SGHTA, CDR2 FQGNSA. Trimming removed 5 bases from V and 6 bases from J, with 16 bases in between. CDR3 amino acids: CASSHYTGAAGELFF. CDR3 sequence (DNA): TGTGCCAGCAGCCATTATACGGGGGCGGCCGGGGAGCTGTTTTTT.

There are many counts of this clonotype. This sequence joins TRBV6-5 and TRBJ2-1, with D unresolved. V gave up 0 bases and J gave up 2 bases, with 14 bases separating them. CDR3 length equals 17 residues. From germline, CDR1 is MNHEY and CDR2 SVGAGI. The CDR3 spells CASSYSWSSSAYNEQFF. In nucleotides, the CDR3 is TGTGCCAGCAGTTACTCGTGGAGTTCGAGCGCCTACAATGAGCAGTTCTTC.

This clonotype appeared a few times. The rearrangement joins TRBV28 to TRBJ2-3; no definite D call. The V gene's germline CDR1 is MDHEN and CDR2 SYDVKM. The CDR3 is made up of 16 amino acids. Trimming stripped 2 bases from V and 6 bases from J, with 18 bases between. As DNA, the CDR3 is TGTGCCAGCAGTTTAAGTGGTCTTACCCCGCAGGATACGCAGTATTTT. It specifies CASSLSGLTPQDTQYF.

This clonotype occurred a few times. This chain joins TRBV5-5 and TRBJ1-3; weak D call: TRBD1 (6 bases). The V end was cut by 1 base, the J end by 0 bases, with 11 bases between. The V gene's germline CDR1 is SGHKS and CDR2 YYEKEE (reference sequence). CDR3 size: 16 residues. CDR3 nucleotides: TGTGCCAGCAGCTTGACAGGGCCAAGCTCTGGAAACACCATATATTTT. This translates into CASSLTGPSSGNTIYF.

This CDR3 reads CSARPTSGRAFEQFF. The CDR3 region has the DNA TGCAGTGCTCGACCGACTAGCGGGAGGGCTTTTGAGCAGTTCTTC. J is TRBJ2-1 and V is TRBV20-1; 14 positions match TRBD2. Germline CDR1 is DFQATT and CDR2 is SNEGSKA (reference sequence). The CDR3 consists of 15 residues. V trimming: 5 bases; J trimming: 9 bases; junction bases outside the gene matches: 9.

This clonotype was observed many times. The chain's CDR3 is CASSFGSGGEKLFF. The CDR3 nucleotides are TGTGCCAGCAGTTTCGGGTCAGGGGGTGAAAAACTGTTTTTT. V is TRBV6-5 and J is TRBJ1-4, with 7 bases that match TRBD1. The CDR3 has 14 residues. CDR1 is MNHEY, CDR2 SVGAGI, per germline. J was trimmed by 7 bases and V by 4 bases; bases with no gene match: 6.